This TCR beta chain emerged from a study of T-cell memory formation after mild COVID-19. The study's findings and limits: Balance between CD4 and CD8 was seen in clones contracting day 15 to 85, and a CD4+ lean was seen in later expanders. Several responding clones turned up in pre-infection memory, indicating that cross-reactive memory may have taken part. Second-wave clones that peaked on day 37 lacked confirmed SARS-CoV-2 specificity.

TCR alpha and TCR beta cDNA libraries carrying sample barcodes and UMIs were produced by 5'RACE using constant-segment primers. TCRdb called the 5' RACE reads again in MiXCR, with one record for every CDR3 protein. This table has around 80,000 distinct CDR3 sequences, 11% to 15% appearing once. As regards this clonotype: Its antigen is not known.

Sequenced sample: PBMCs or a T cell subset sorted from them (not recorded which). The sequence was obtained from an adult woman who had mild COVID-19 (a few samples of this study predate the infection). Cell type and time point are not known.

CDR3 amino acids: CASSLASYGYTF. DNA for the CDR3: TGTGCCAGCAGTTTAGCGTCATATGGCTACACCTTC. This rearrangement joins TRBV12-3 or TRBV12-4 to TRBJ1-2; D is undetermined. V was shortened by 0 bases and J by 5 bases, with 4 bases between the two germline ends. CDR3 length: 12 residues.